The present T cell receptor beta chain was sequenced within a study of T cell responses to AZD1222 COVID-19 vaccine. Trimming took off 0 bases at V and 4 bases at J, with 13 bases between the two ends. In germline, CDR1 is MNHEY, CDR2 SVGEGT. The CDR3 runs 16 residues. Comment on this clone: Antigen specificity is unknown.

The repertoire was sequenced with immunoSEQ multiplex PCR; TCRdb's copy has only in-frame clones and lacks some. The sample shows 140,000 to 150,000 clones, approximately 89% of them seen only once. Overall study findings and caveats: Unmutated variant regions are reportedly targeted by nearly half of spike-specific TCRs.

This TCR came from an adult in good health. This sample comprised peripheral blood, obtained on day 0 of AZD1222 vaccination. The chain carries TRBV6-2 or TRBV6-3 and TRBJ1-3; TRBD1 is a possible D gene (5 bases). The CDR3 reads CASSYSAGVSGNTIYF. The CDR3 nucleotides are TGTGCCAGCAGTTACTCAGCGGGGGTGAGCGGAAACACCATATATTTT.